Presented here are 26 T cell receptor beta chains from one specimen sequenced in a study of identical twins. TCRdb reprocessed the 5' RACE reads via MiXCR and lists one record per CDR3 protein. The repertoire holds approximately 890,000 distinct CDR3 sequences, with over 9% as singletons. Separately, the same data were catalogued under a study of yellow fever vaccine responses in identical twins.

The sequencing input was PBMCs. The receptors originated from a young woman in good health.

The gene calls are TRBV7-2 and TRBJ2-7; D is uncertain. CDR3 length: 14 amino acids. CDR1 is SGHTA, CDR2 FQGNSA, per germline. V shed 0 bases and J shed 10 bases, with 16 bases lying between them. The CDR3 region has the DNA TGTGCCAGCAGCTTAGCGCTAGTGCAGTCCCACCAGTACTTC. Residues: CASSLALVQSHQYF.

This clonotype was observed a handful of times. The chain recombines TRBV12-3 or TRBV12-4 with TRBJ1-2, with no clear D. The V gene lost 3 bases and the J gene lost 5 bases, with 7 bases spanning the gap. The CDR3 runs to 12 residues. CDR3 region: CASSFGRYGYTF. The CDR3 DNA is TGTGCCAGCAGTTTCGGGAGGTATGGCTACACCTTC.

The chain employs TRBV20-1 and TRBJ2-2, with D perhaps matching TRBD1 (6 bases). Trimming removed 6 bases from V and 4 bases from J, with 27 bases in between. This CDR3 has 18 amino acids. CDR1 is DFQATT and CDR2 is SNEGSKA in the germline V gene (reference sequence). CDR3 DNA: TGCAGTGCCTCCGCCAATCTCCTTACAGGGAAGGGCACCGGGGAGCTGTTTTTT. It codes for CSASANLLTGKGTGELFF.

This clonotype was observed a few times. This chain uses TRBV11-1 with TRBJ2-6; D not resolved. The germline V gene encodes CDR1 SGHAT and CDR2 FQDESV (reference sequence). The CDR3 runs 18 residues. The ends were cut back, 5 bases at V and 0 bases at J, with 17 bases in the middle. The chain's CDR3 is CASSPPLRVSSGANVLTF. The CDR3 region has the DNA TGTGCCAGCAGCCCCCCGTTAAGGGTCAGCTCTGGGGCCAACGTCCTGACTTTC.

This clonotype was seen a few times. The chain combines TRBV29-1 with TRBJ2-1, with D perhaps TRBD1 (5 bases). Germline lookup yields CDR1 SQVTM and CDR2 ANQGSEA. This CDR3 has 13 amino acids. The V and J ends lost 6 bases and 4 bases respectively, with 13 bases between them. DNA for the CDR3: TGCAGCGTCATAGGGGTTGAGTACAATGAGCAGTTCTTC. It translates to CSVIGVEYNEQFF.

The chain joins TRBV3-1 to TRBJ2-1, with a possible D match to TRBD1 (6 bases). This CDR3 spans 16 amino acids. The germline V and J ends were trimmed by 3 bases and 3 bases, with 15 bases remaining between them. Looked up from germline, CDR1 is LGHDT and CDR2 is YNNKEL (reference sequence). CDR3 bases: TGTGCCAGCAGCCATGAACAGGGTAACCGCTACAATGAGCAGTTCTTC. Translated, it gives CASSHEQGNRYNEQFF.

V and J are TRBV6-5 and TRBJ2-1; D may match TRBD1 or TRBD2 (5 bases each). Per the germline V gene, CDR1 is MNHEY and CDR2 is SVGAGI. The V gene lost 4 bases and the J gene lost 9 bases, with 19 bases spanning the gap. This CDR3 contains 15 residues. As DNA, the CDR3 is TGTGCCAGCAGTTCACAGGCTCCGGGGCGTGGTGAGCAGTTCTTC. Its protein product is CASSSQAPGRGEQFF.

This chain joins TRBV25-1 and TRBJ2-3; weak D call: TRBD2 (5 bases). CDR3 size: 17 residues. Germline V CDR1 and CDR2: MGHDK, SYGVNS. The germline V and J ends were trimmed by 2 bases and 1 base, with 16 bases remaining between them. CDR3 bases: TGTGCCAGCAGTGAAGGAGGTTCGATGGGTGGCACAGATACGCAGTATTTT. The encoded protein is CASSEGGSMGGTDTQYF.

The gene calls are TRBV4-1 and TRBJ2-5; the D call may be TRBD1 or TRBD2 (5 bases each). The V and J ends lost 4 bases and 5 bases respectively, with 14 bases between them. Germline V gene sequence: CDR1 MGHRA, CDR2 YSYEKL. This CDR3 comprises 14 residues. CDR3 loop: CASSLRDPGETQYF. The CDR3 DNA reads TGCGCCAGCAGCCTCCGGGACCCGGGGGAGACCCAGTACTTC.

The sample holds many counts of this clonotype. The chain couples TRBV12-3 or TRBV12-4 to TRBJ1-3, with D tentatively TRBD1 (5 bases). V lost 6 bases, J lost 0 bases, and 12 bases lay in between. The CDR3 is made up of 15 amino acids. In nucleotides, the CDR3 is TGTGCCAGCAGCCAAATACAGGCCTCTGGAAACACCATATATTTT. Amino acids: CASSQIQASGNTIYF.

This clonotype was seen at least ten times. The J gene is TRBJ2-1, the V gene TRBV20-1, with D tentatively TRBD1 (5 bases). Germline assignment: CDR1 DFQATT and CDR2 SNEGSKA (reference sequence). The CDR3 totals 11 residues. Trimming left V 5 bases short and J 5 bases short, with 7 bases between. CDR3 sequence (DNA): TGCAGTGCTTCGGACAACAATGAGCAGTTCTTC. It yields the protein CSASDNNEQFF.

This chain connects TRBV10-3 to TRBJ2-3; D ambiguous. V lost 10 bases to trimming and J lost 6 bases, with 8 bases between them. CDR1 and CDR2 (germline): ENHRY, SYGVKD. CDR3 length: 10 amino acids. The CDR3 nucleotides are TGTGCCACCCTGCAGGATACGCAGTATTTT. Amino acid sequence: CATLQDTQYF.

The CDR3 reads CASSFGTSGVETQYF. The CDR3 nucleotides read TGTGCCAGCAGCTTCGGGACTAGCGGGGTAGAGACCCAGTACTTC. This rearrangement joins TRBV7-2 to TRBJ2-5; 13 bases align to TRBD2. CDR1 and CDR2 from the germline V gene are SGHTA and FQGNSA. V trimming: 3 bases; J trimming: 4 bases; junction bases outside the gene matches: 2. This CDR3 is 15 amino acids long.

This clonotype was observed many times. The CDR3 spells CASSPLAGLYEQYF. The DNA of the CDR3 is TGTGCCAGCAGCCCCCTGGCGGGTCTCTACGAGCAGTACTTC. This rearrangement joins TRBV7-9 to TRBJ2-7, with D possibly being TRBD2 (5 bases). The length of the CDR3 is 14 residues. Germline V gene data show CDR1 as SEHNR and CDR2 as FQNEAQ (reference sequence). Trimming took off 5 bases at V and 3 bases at J, with 14 bases between the two ends.

This clonotype occurred a few times. This rearrangement joins TRBV9 to TRBJ2-7, with D perhaps matching TRBD2 (6 bases). This CDR3 contains 14 residues. Trimming removed 0 bases at V and 4 bases at J, with 11 bases between. Germline V gene data show CDR1 as SGDLS and CDR2 as YYNGEE. CDR3 sequence: CASSVGDGGYEQYV. In DNA, the CDR3 is TGTGCCAGCAGCGTAGGGGATGGGGGGTACGAGCAGTACGTC.

This clonotype was counted a single time. The CDR3 DNA is TGTGCCAGCAGCTTAGGTTGGCCTGGGGCAGACTACGAGCAGTACTTC. Translating it yields CASSLGWPGADYEQYF. The chain is built from TRBV7-9 and TRBJ2-7, with D possibly being TRBD1 (5 bases). The CDR3 has 16 residues. Germline V CDR1 and CDR2: SEHNR, FQNEAQ (reference sequence). V lost 1 base and J lost 3, with 16 bases in between. The complete variable domain, with remaining parts taken from reference TRBV7-9 and TRBJ2-7, reads DTGVSQNPRHKITKRGQNVTFRCDPISEHNRLYWYRQTLGQGPEFLTYFQNEAQLEKSRLLSDRFSAERPKGSFSTLEIQRTEQGDSAMYLCASSLGWPGADYEQYFGPGTRLTVT.

This clonotype came up a few times. DNA of the CDR3: TGTGCCAGCAGCCAAGACGGTGCAGGGGGAGTCAATGAGCAGTTCTTC. This translates into CASSQDGAGGVNEQFF. The rearrangement joins TRBV3-1 to TRBJ2-1, with 7 bases that match TRBD1. Per the germline V gene, CDR1 is LGHDT and CDR2 is YNNKEL (reference sequence). V was clipped by 0 bases and J by 6 bases; unmatched bases: 8. This CDR3 spans 16 amino acids.

The CDR3 sequence: CASGNYQGQGYYGYTF. CDR3 nucleotide sequence: TGTGCCAGCGGAAATTACCAAGGACAGGGGTACTATGGCTACACCTTC. V usage is TRBV28 and J usage is TRBJ1-2; 9 positions agree with TRBD1. The ends lost 8 bases at V and 3 bases at J; junction bases unmatched: 13. Germline V gives CDR1 MDHEN, CDR2 SYDVKM. CDR3 length equals 16 residues.

This clonotype was observed a handful of times. V gene TRBV28 combines with J gene TRBJ1-5; the match to TRBD1 covers 7 bases. Germline loops: CDR1 MDHEN, CDR2 SYDVKM. The CDR3 runs to 16 residues. Germline trimming cut 7 bases from V and 1 base from J; bases unmatched to any gene: 10. The CDR3 protein is CASTLRRQGSNQPQHF. CDR3 nucleotides: TGTGCCAGCACCCTAAGAAGACAGGGAAGCAATCAGCCCCAGCATTTT.

The V call is TRBV12-3 or TRBV12-4, the J call TRBJ2-3, with a possible D match to TRBD1 (6 bases). Trimming shortened V by 6 bases and J by 3 bases, and 13 bases separated the two germline ends. CDR3 length: 14 amino acids. The CDR3 bases are TGTGCCAGCAGGCCGGACAGATTAACAGATACGCAGTATTTT. This gives the protein CASRPDRLTDTQYF.

J is TRBJ2-7 and V is TRBV20-1; unclear D gene. The germline gives CDR1 DFQATT, CDR2 SNEGSKA (reference sequence). Trimming cost V 6 bases and J 2 bases, with 11 bases left between them. The CDR3 has 12 residues. As DNA, the CDR3 is TGCAGTGCGAGACATGGGGCCTACGAGCAGTACTTC. It yields the protein CSARHGAYEQYF.

This clonotype was detected a few times. The chain carries TRBV29-1 and TRBJ1-1; 8 nucleotides agree with TRBD1. Germline lookup yields CDR1 SQVTM and CDR2 ANQGSEA. The length of the CDR3 is 13 residues. Trimming took 5 bases from V and 2 from J; bases not matched to a gene: 4. As DNA, the CDR3 is TGCAGCGTTTTACAGGGGGGAAACACTGAAGCTTTCTTT. Amino acids: CSVLQGGNTEAFF.

The rearrangement links TRBV10-3 to TRBJ2-5; a weak D match, TRBD1 (6 bases). Trimming took off 4 bases at V and 1 base at J, with 7 bases between the two ends. Germline lookup yields CDR1 ENHRY and CDR2 SYGVKD. This CDR3 contains 13 residues. This chain's CDR3 is CAISVRGQETQYF. The CDR3 coding sequence is TGTGCCATCAGTGTCAGGGGCCAAGAGACCCAGTACTTC.

This clonotype was observed a few times. The V call is TRBV3-1, the J call TRBJ2-5, with 7 bases fitting TRBD2. The CDR3 is 16 residues long. Germline V gives CDR1 LGHDT, CDR2 YNNKEL (reference sequence). J lost 1 base, V lost 5 bases, and 10 bases had no gene match. The CDR3 DNA follows: TGTGCCAGCAGCTTAACGACTAGCCAACGCCAAGAGACCCAGTACTTC. Translation gives CASSLTTSQRQETQYF.

This clonotype was observed a few times. The chain combines TRBV20-1 with TRBJ2-2; possible D gene TRBD2, 5 bases. V was trimmed by 3 bases and J by 0 bases, leaving 5 bases between them. CDR1 and CDR2 (germline): DFQATT, SNEGSKA (reference sequence). CDR3 length: 13 amino acids. CDR3 residues: CSARRANTGELFF. CDR3 nucleotide sequence: TGCAGTGCTAGGCGGGCGAACACCGGGGAGCTGTTTTTT.

This chain uses TRBV28 with TRBJ2-7; a weak D match, TRBD1 (6 bases). Trimming removed 2 bases from V and 0 bases from J, with 11 bases in between. CDR3 length: 15 amino acids. Germline-derived CDR1 and CDR2 are MDHEN and SYDVKM. The CDR3 spells CASSLGTPSSYEQYF. In DNA form, the CDR3 reads TGTGCCAGCAGTTTAGGGACACCGAGCTCCTACGAGCAGTACTTC.